The TCR beta chain described here comes from a study of long-term antiretroviral therapy in people with HIV. Findings of the study overall: Dominating the repertoire at all time points were the clones that expanded before ART.

Version v3.0 of the immunoSEQ assay ran at survey level. TCRdb keeps only in-frame clones here, not all; method: immunoSEQ multiplex PCR. The sample records about 28,000 clones, approximately 80% being singletons. This clone was detected once. Its target is unknown. The V end was cut by 5 bases, the J end by 4 bases, with 16 bases between. Germline CDR1 LNHNV, CDR2 YYDKDF (reference sequence). The CDR3 covers 15 residues. Source: unsorted PBMCs, taken 3 years after starting antiretroviral therapy. This receptor was identified in a man aged 35-49 years with HIV. The chain combines TRBV15 with TRBJ2-3; tentatively, D is TRBD2 (6 bases). The CDR3 nucleotides are TGTGCCACCAGCGAATCCCAGGAGGGGCCAGATACGCAGTATTTT. Translation: CATSESQEGPDTQYF.